The entry below describes one T cell receptor beta chain. As yet, its antigen is unknown. This record belongs to a study of cytomegalovirus exposure and HLA in healthy donors. Whole-study results and caveats: The study flagged roughly 150 TCR beta chains as cytomegalovirus-associated.

V lost 0 bases to trimming and J lost 5 bases; unmatched junction nucleotides: 6. The CDR3 consists of 17 residues. Germline V CDR1 and CDR2: LGHNA, YNFKEQ. With 60 Vbeta and 13 Jbeta primers, the PCR was carried out. The protocol was immunoSEQ multiplex PCR, while the TCRdb copy is restricted to in-frame clones and leaves out a portion. The top ten hold 3.8% of the sample, which has about 94,000 clones, 79% seen once. Sequenced sample: PBMCs. The receptor was isolated from a woman between 40 and 50 years old in good health and CMV-seronegative. The chain uses TRBV4-2 and TRBJ1-6, with 8 bases matching TRBD1. The CDR3 reads CASSQDLEDRDNSPLHF. CDR3 DNA sequence: TGTGCCAGCAGCCAAGATCTGGAGGACAGGGATAATTCACCCCTCCACTTT.